The 3 T cell receptor beta chains given below trace back to one sample, sequenced in a study of a mutant IDH1 vaccine in newly diagnosed glioma. Time point given: week 35, safety follow-up. Vaccine doses each comprised 300 ug of mutant IDH1 20-mer peptide, with topical imiquimod. What these receptors recognize is not known. Generated by immunoSEQ multiplex PCR, the TCRdb table keeps only in-frame clones and is missing some. The sample includes some 42,000 clones, approximately 80% of them seen just once. Here the sequenced sample was PBMCs, taken from a glioma patient whose treatment included an IDH1 peptide vaccine. These receptors all stem from a woman aged 45-60 years with glioma.

The count of this clone is one. The chain links TRBV6-5 to TRBJ2-1; D ambiguous. The V end lost 0 bases, the J end lost 9 bases, and 6 bases lay between the germline ends. CDR1 and CDR2 (germline): MNHEY, SVGAGI. This CDR3 has 12 amino acids. CDR3 bases: TGTGCCAGCAGTTACTCGATGGGTGAGCAGTTCTTC. Amino acids: CASSYSMGEQFF.

The rearrangement links TRBV15 to TRBJ2-5; 8 bases align to TRBD2. The V segment lost 5 bases and the J segment 1 base; nucleotides outside the gene matches: 0. The CDR3 runs 13 residues. Germline V CDR1 and CDR2: LNHNV, YYDKDF (reference sequence). CDR3 DNA sequence: TGTGCCACCAGCCGGGGGGGCCAAGAGACCCAGTACTTC. It specifies CATSRGGQETQYF. The entire variable domain, with the rest obtained from reference TRBV15 and TRBJ2-5, is as follows: DAMVIQNPRYQVTQFGKPVTLSCSQTLNHNVMYWYQQKSSQAPKLLFHYYDKDFNNEADTPDNFQSRRPNTSFCFLDIRSPGLGDTAMYLCATSRGGQETQYFGPGTRLLVL.

In its sample, this clone was seen once. V usage is TRBV5-1 and J usage is TRBJ1-2; TRBD1 agrees at 7 bases. The CDR3 has 14 amino acids. V lost 4 bases, J lost 2 bases, and 5 bases stayed unmatched. Germline CDR1 is SGHRS and CDR2 is YFSETQ. In DNA, the CDR3 is TGCGCCAGCAGCGACCCGGGACAGAACTATGGCTACACCTTC. It specifies CASSDPGQNYGYTF. The complete variable domain, with remaining parts taken from reference TRBV5-1 and TRBJ1-2, reads KAGVTQTPRYLIKTRGQQVTLSCSPISGHRSVSWYQQTPGQGLQFLFEYFSETQRNKGNFPGRFSGRQFSNSRSEMNVSTLELGDSALYLCASSDPGQNYGYTFGSGTRLTVV.